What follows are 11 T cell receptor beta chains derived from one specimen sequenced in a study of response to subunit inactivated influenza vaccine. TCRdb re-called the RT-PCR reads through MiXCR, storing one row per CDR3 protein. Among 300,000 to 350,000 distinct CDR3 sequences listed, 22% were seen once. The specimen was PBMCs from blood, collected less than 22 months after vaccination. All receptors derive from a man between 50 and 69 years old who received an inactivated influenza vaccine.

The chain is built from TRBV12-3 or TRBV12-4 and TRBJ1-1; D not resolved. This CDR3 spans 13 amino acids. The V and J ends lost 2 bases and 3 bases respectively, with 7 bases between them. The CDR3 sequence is CASSLTRDTEAFF. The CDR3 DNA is TGTGCCAGCAGTTTAACGAGGGACACTGAAGCTTTCTTT.

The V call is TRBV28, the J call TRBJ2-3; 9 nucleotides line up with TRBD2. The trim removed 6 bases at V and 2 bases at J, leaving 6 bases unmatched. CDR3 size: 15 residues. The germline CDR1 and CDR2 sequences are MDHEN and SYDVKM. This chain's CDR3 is CASRSSGGTTDTQYF. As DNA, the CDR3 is TGTGCCAGCAGATCGAGCGGGGGGACCACAGATACGCAGTATTTT.

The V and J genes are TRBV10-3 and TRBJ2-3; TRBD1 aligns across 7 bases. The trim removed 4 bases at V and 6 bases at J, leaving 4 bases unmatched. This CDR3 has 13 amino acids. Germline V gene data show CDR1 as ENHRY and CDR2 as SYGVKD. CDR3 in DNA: TGTGCCATCAGTGGGGGACAGCCGGATACGCAGTATTTT. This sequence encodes CAISGGQPDTQYF.

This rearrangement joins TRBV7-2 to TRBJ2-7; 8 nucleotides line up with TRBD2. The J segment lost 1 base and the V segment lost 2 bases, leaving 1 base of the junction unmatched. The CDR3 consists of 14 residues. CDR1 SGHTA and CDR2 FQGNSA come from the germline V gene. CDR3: CASSLIAGSYEQYF. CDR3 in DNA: TGTGCCAGCAGCTTAATAGCGGGGTCCTACGAGCAGTACTTC.

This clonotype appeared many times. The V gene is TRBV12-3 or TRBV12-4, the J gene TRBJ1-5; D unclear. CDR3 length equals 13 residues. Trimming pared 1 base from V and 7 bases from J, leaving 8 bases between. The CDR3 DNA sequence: TGTGCCAGCAGTTTAGAAGTTCCCCAGCCCCAGCATTTT. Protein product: CASSLEVPQPQHF.

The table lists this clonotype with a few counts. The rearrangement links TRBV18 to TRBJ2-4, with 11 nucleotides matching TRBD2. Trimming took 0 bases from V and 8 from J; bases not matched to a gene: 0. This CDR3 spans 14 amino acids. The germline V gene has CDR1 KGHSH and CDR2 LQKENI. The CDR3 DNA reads TGTGCCAGCTCACCACCTAGCGGGAGGGACATTCAGTACTTC. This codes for CASSPPSGRDIQYF. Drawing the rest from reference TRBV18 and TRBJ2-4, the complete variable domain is NAGVMQNPRHLVRRRGQEARLRCSPMKGHSHVYWYRQLPEEGLKFMVYLQKENIIDESGMPKERFSAEFPKEGPSILRIQQVVRGDSAAYFCASSPPSGRDIQYFGAGTRLSVL.

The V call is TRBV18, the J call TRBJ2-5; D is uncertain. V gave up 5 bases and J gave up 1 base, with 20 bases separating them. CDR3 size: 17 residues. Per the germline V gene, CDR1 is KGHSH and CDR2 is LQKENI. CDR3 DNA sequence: TGTGCCAGCTCAATCCAGCGCAGCAGGATTACCCAAGAGACCCAGTACTTC. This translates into CASSIQRSRITQETQYF.

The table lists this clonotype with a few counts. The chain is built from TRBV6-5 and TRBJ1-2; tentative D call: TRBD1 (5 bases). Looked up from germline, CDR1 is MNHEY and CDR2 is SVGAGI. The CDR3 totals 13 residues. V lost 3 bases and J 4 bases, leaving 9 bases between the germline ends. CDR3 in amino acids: CASSYQGSYGYTF. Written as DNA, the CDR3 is TGTGCCAGCAGTTATCAGGGATCCTATGGCTACACCTTC.

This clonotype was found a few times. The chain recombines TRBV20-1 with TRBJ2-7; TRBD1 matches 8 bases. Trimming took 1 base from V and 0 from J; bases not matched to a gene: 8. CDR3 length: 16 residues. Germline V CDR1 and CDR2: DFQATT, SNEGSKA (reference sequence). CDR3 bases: TGCAGTGCTAGAGTAATCCGGGACAGGACCTCCTACGAGCAGTACTTC. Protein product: CSARVIRDRTSYEQYF.

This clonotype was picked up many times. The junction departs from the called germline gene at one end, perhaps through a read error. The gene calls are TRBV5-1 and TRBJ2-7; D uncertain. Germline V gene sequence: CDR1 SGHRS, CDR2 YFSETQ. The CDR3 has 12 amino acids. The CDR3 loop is CASSLDRYEQYF. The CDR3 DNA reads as TGTGCCAGCAGCTTAGACCGGTACGAGCAGTACTTC. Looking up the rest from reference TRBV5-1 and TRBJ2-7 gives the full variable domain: KAGVTQTPRYLIKTRGQQVTLSCSPISGHRSVSWYQQTPGQGLQFLFEYFSETQRNKGNFPGRFSGRQFSNSRSEMNVSTLELGDSALYLCASSLDRYEQYFGPGTRLTVT.

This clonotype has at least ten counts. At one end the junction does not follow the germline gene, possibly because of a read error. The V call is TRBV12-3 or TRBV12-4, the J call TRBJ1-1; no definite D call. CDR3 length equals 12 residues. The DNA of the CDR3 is TGCGCCAGCAGCTTGGGGAACACTGAAGCTTTCTTT. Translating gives CASSLGNTEAFF.